Listed below are T cell receptor beta chains from one sample, sequenced in a study of T cell repertoires in cytomegalovirus infection. TCRdb re-analysed the reads in MiXCR, keeping a single row per CDR3 protein. The table records under 850,000 distinct CDR3 sequences, roughly a third of them present only once. No antigens are known for them. The sequenced sample was cultured PBMCs, obtained from culture after CMV antigen stimulation. Source of these receptors: a human donor in good health (CMV status not recorded). Some clones in this sample may be carry-over from other donors' samples. The CDR3 runs from the conserved cysteine through the conserved F or W. D genes are given only for firm matches. Expanded clones get a size class; other rows say once, few or many, or leave the size out.

clone_size: -
d_call: -
cdr3_length: 14
v_call: TRBV19
j_call: TRBJ1-1
cdr3_nt: TGTGCCAGTAGTATCGTGGAGTCCAACACTGAAGCTTTCTTT
cdr3_aa: CASSIVESNTEAFF

clone_size: many
d_call: -
cdr3_length: 13
v_call: TRBV7-2
j_call: TRBJ2-2
cdr3_nt: TGTGCCAGCAGCTACTTATCGACCGGGGAGCTGTTTTTT
cdr3_aa: CASSYLSTGELFF

clone_size: few
d_call: -
cdr3_length: 13
v_call: TRBV20-1
j_call: TRBJ1-1
cdr3_nt: TGCAGTGCTAGATTAGGACACTACTCTGAAGCTTTCTTT
cdr3_aa: CSARLGHYSEAFF

clone_size: -
d_call: -
cdr3_length: 16
v_call: TRBV11-2
j_call: TRBJ1-1
cdr3_nt: TGTGCCAGCAGCCGTCCCAATGGGGTGGCGAACACTGAAGCTTTCTTT
cdr3_aa: CASSRPNGVANTEAFF

clone_size: many
d_call: -
cdr3_length: 12
v_call: TRBV7-2
j_call: TRBJ2-1
cdr3_nt: TGTGCCAGCAGCCTCCGACACGATGAGCAGTTCTTC
cdr3_aa: CASSLRHDEQFF

clone_size: -
d_call: TRBD1
cdr3_length: 16
v_call: TRBV5-3
j_call: TRBJ2-3
cdr3_nt: TGTGCCAGCAGCCTACGGACAGGGCCGAGCACAGATACGCAGTATTTT
cdr3_aa: CASSLRTGPSTDTQYF

clone_size: -
d_call: TRBD2
cdr3_length: 17
v_call: TRBV7-2
j_call: TRBJ2-7
cdr3_nt: TGTGCCAGCAGCTCCCCCCGCCCGACTAGCGCTACCTACGAGCAGTACTTC
cdr3_aa: CASSSPRPTSATYEQYF

clone_size: few
d_call: -
cdr3_length: 13
v_call: TRBV19
j_call: TRBJ1-2
cdr3_nt: TGTGCCAGTAGTATTTCTCAACGCCTTGGCTACACCTTC
cdr3_aa: CASSISQRLGYTF

clone_size: few
d_call: -
cdr3_length: 15
v_call: TRBV28
j_call: TRBJ2-7
cdr3_nt: TGTGCCAGCACCGATTCTACTAGACACCCCTACGAGCAGTACTTC
cdr3_aa: CASTDSTRHPYEQYF

clone_size: -
d_call: -
cdr3_length: 12
v_call: TRBV15
j_call: TRBJ2-5
cdr3_nt: TGTGCCACCAGCAAGGGACTCGGCTCCTTTTACTTC
cdr3_aa: CATSKGLGSFYF

clone_size: few
d_call: -
cdr3_length: 13
v_call: TRBV20-1
j_call: TRBJ2-5
cdr3_nt: TGCAGTGCTAGGAGCGACAGGTTTGAGACCCAGTACTTC
cdr3_aa: CSARSDRFETQYF

clone_size: -
d_call: TRBD2
cdr3_length: 17
v_call: TRBV4-3
j_call: TRBJ2-5
cdr3_nt: TGCGCCAGCAGCCAAGATCCACTAGCGGGAGGGCGAGAGACCCAGTACTTC
cdr3_aa: CASSQDPLAGGRETQYF

clone_size: few
d_call: -
cdr3_length: 15
v_call: TRBV4-2
j_call: TRBJ1-2
cdr3_nt: TGTGCCAGCAGCCAAGGTGCGGAAGCCCCCTATGGCTACACCTTC
cdr3_aa: CASSQGAEAPYGYTF

clone_size: -
d_call: -
cdr3_length: 13
v_call: TRBV6-2/TRBV6-3
j_call: TRBJ2-3
cdr3_nt: TGTGCCAGCAGTTTGGGGACCCACAGTACGCAGTATTTT
cdr3_aa: CASSLGTHSTQYF

clone_size: -
d_call: -
cdr3_length: 14
v_call: TRBV7-8
j_call: TRBJ2-3
cdr3_nt: TGTGCCAGCAGCTTAGGCCCCCTAGCGGATACGCAGTATTTT
cdr3_aa: CASSLGPLADTQYF

clone_size: few
d_call: -
cdr3_length: 15
v_call: TRBV6-1
j_call: TRBJ2-1
cdr3_nt: TGTGCCAGCGCGAGTCGAGTGGGCCCCCGAAATGAGCAGTTCTTC
cdr3_aa: CASASRVGPRNEQFF

clone_size: few
d_call: -
cdr3_length: 13
v_call: TRBV7-2
j_call: TRBJ2-3
cdr3_nt: TGTGCCAGCAGCTCTCTTTATCGGACTGGGCAGTATTTT
cdr3_aa: CASSSLYRTGQYF